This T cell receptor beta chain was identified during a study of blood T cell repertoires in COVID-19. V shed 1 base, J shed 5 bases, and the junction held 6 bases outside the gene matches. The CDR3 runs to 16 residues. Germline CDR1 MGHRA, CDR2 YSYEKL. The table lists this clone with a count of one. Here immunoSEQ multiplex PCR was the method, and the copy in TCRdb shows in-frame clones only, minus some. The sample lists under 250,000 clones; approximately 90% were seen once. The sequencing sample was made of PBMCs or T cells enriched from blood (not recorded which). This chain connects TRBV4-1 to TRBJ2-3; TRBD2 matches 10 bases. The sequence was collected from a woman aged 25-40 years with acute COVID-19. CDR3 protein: CASSQVGAGGIDTQYF. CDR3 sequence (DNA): TGCGCCAGCAGCCAAGTTGGAGCGGGGGGGATAGATACGCAGTATTTT.